The 27 T cell receptor beta chains listed next were all sequenced from one sample in a study of blood T cell repertoires in COVID-19. The assay was immunoSEQ multiplex PCR, and TCRdb's table has in-frame clones only and misses some. In the table there are some 68,000 clones, roughly nine tenths of which are singletons. The material sequenced was peripheral blood. The receptors originated from a man in his fifties or sixties with active COVID-19.

This clone was found a few times. V usage is TRBV5-1 and J usage is TRBJ1-6, with 8 bases identical to TRBD1. From germline, CDR1 is SGHRS and CDR2 YFSETQ. Germline trimming cut 4 bases from V and 7 bases from J; bases unmatched to any gene: 7. The CDR3 runs 15 residues. CDR3 nucleotides: TGCGCCAGCAGCATACAGGGGGTTGACAATTCACCCCTCCACTTT. Its translation: CASSIQGVDNSPLHF.

This CDR3 reads CAISYEQETQYF. CDR3 bases: TGTGCCATCAGTTATGAGCAAGAGACCCAGTACTTC. The chain carries TRBV10-3 and TRBJ2-5, with D unclear. Trimming pared 5 bases from V and 2 bases from J, leaving 6 bases between. The germline V gene has CDR1 ENHRY and CDR2 SYGVKD. The CDR3 totals 12 residues.

The V and J genes are TRBV5-5 and TRBJ1-4, with 7 bases identical to TRBD1. Looked up from germline, CDR1 is SGHKS and CDR2 is YYEKEE (reference sequence). The trim removed 4 bases at V and 6 bases at J, leaving 6 bases unmatched. This CDR3 comprises 14 residues. CDR3 sequence: CASSLGQRYEKLFF. CDR3 DNA sequence: TGTGCCAGCAGCCTGGGACAGCGATATGAAAAACTGTTTTTT. Looking up the rest from reference TRBV5-5 and TRBJ1-4 gives the full variable domain: DAGVTQSPTHLIKTRGQQVTLRCSPISGHKSVSWYQQVLGQGPQFIFQYYEKEERGRGNFPDRFSARQFPNYSSELNVNALLLGDSALYLCASSLGQRYEKLFFGSGTQLSVL.

The V and J genes are TRBV18 and TRBJ2-1; the D gene is possibly TRBD1 (7 bases). Germline CDR1 and CDR2: KGHSH and LQKENI. The ends were cut back, 0 bases at V and 15 bases at J, with 12 bases in the middle. CDR3 length equals 12 residues. Written as DNA, the CDR3 is TGTGCCAGCTCACCACCCCAGGGGGGCCGGTTCTTC. This encodes CASSPPQGGRFF. The full variable domain, in which reference TRBV18 and TRBJ2-1 provide the parts outside the CDR3, is NAGVMQNPRHLVRRRGQEARLRCSPMKGHSHVYWYRQLPEEGLKFMVYLQKENIIDESGMPKERFSAEFPKEGPSILRIQQVVRGDSAAYFCASSPPQGGRFFGPGTRLTVL.

This chain connects TRBV9 to TRBJ2-1; D not resolved. CDR1 and CDR2 (germline): SGDLS, YYNGEE. With 5 bases removed from V and 2 bases from J, the gap between germline ends came to 14 bases. The CDR3 length is 15 residues. The CDR3 is CASSKYLSPYNEQFF. The CDR3 DNA follows: TGTGCCAGCAGTAAGTATCTAAGCCCCTACAATGAGCAGTTCTTC.

The rearrangement uses TRBV5-1 and TRBJ2-2; 7 bases are a match to TRBD1. V shed 3 bases, J shed 4 bases, and the junction held 9 bases outside the gene matches. The CDR3 is made up of 16 amino acids. The V gene's germline CDR1 is SGHRS and CDR2 YFSETQ. CDR3 loop: CASSYTGTAFTGELFF. CDR3 sequence (DNA): TGCGCCAGCAGCTATACCGGGACAGCCTTCACCGGGGAGCTGTTTTTT.

The chain joins TRBV24-1 to TRBJ2-5; D might be TRBD1 (7 bases). This CDR3 spans 16 amino acids. V lost 7 bases and J lost 2, with 19 bases in between. The germline gives CDR1 KGHDR, CDR2 SFDVKD. CDR3 region: CATSPGGGTAQETQYF. The CDR3 DNA sequence: TGTGCCACCAGCCCCGGGGGTGGGACAGCACAAGAGACCCAGTACTTC.

Only one count was recorded for this clone. The rearrangement joins TRBV5-1 to TRBJ2-1; 11 positions agree with TRBD1. The junction had 9 bases not matched to a gene; V was cut back by 8 bases and J by 2 bases. The CDR3 is 16 amino acids. From germline, CDR1 is SGHRS and CDR2 YFSETQ. CDR3 protein: CASKADRGQTYNEQFF. The CDR3 DNA reads as TGCGCCAGTAAAGCGGACAGGGGGCAAACCTACAATGAGCAGTTCTTC.

The rearrangement joins TRBV4-2 to TRBJ2-7; TRBD2 is a possible D gene (5 bases). The CDR3 is made up of 14 amino acids. The V end lost 1 base, the J end lost 2 bases, and 9 bases lay between the germline ends. Germline V gives CDR1 LGHNA, CDR2 YNFKEQ. The CDR3 region has the DNA TGTGCCAGCAGCCAAGGGACTGCTCCCTACGAGCAGTACTTC. It yields the protein CASSQGTAPYEQYF.

The gene calls are TRBV29-1 and TRBJ2-3; D is possibly TRBD1 (6 bases). CDR3 length: 12 amino acids. Germline V gives CDR1 SQVTM, CDR2 ANQGSEA. V lost 6 bases, J lost 6 bases, and 13 bases lay in between. CDR3 sequence reads: CSVAHTGDTQYF. CDR3 DNA: TGCAGCGTCGCACATACAGGGGATACGCAGTATTTT.

This chain uses TRBV15 with TRBJ1-1; 7 nucleotides match TRBD1. Germline V gene sequence: CDR1 LNHNV, CDR2 YYDKDF (reference sequence). CDR3 length: 12 amino acids. The J segment lost 6 bases and the V segment lost 5 bases, leaving 3 bases of the junction unmatched. CDR3 amino acids: CATSSQGAEAFF. CDR3 nucleotides: TGTGCCACCAGCTCCCAGGGGGCTGAAGCTTTCTTT.

V and J are TRBV2 and TRBJ1-5; D gene uncertain. CDR3 length: 14 amino acids. CDR1 is SNHLY, CDR2 FYNNEI, per germline. V gave up 7 bases and J gave up 7 bases, with 17 bases separating them. CDR3: CASTLVPISQPQHF. The CDR3 nucleotides read TGTGCCAGCACCCTTGTCCCAATTAGCCAGCCCCAGCATTTT.

This chain uses TRBV6-6 with TRBJ1-3, with no clear D. The CDR3 is 13 amino acids. Between the trimmed V and J ends, which lost 10 bases and 2 bases, there was a span of 12 bases. Looked up from germline, CDR1 is MNHNY and CDR2 is SVGAGI (reference sequence). The CDR3 DNA reads as TGTGCCACAACTCGGCAGGCTGGAAACACCATATATTTT. The encoded protein is CATTRQAGNTIYF.

The J gene is TRBJ2-7, the V gene TRBV4-1, with TRBD1 identical over 9 bases. CDR1 and CDR2 (germline): MGHRA, YSYEKL. V lost 6 bases, J lost 2 bases, and 8 bases stayed unmatched. CDR3 length equals 15 residues. In nucleotides, the CDR3 is TGCGCCAGCAGGTATACCGGGACAGGGACCTACGAGCAGTACTTC. Amino acid sequence: CASRYTGTGTYEQYF.

The chain has TRBV7-2 and TRBJ2-1; 9 positions agree with TRBD1. The germline V gene encodes CDR1 SGHTA and CDR2 FQGNSA. The CDR3 is 14 amino acids. V shed 5 bases, J shed 8 bases, and the junction held 7 bases outside the gene matches. This CDR3 reads CASSDRDRDHEQFF. The DNA for the CDR3 is TGTGCCAGCAGCGACCGGGACAGGGACCATGAGCAGTTCTTC.

The rearrangement joins TRBV5-1 to TRBJ2-5; D is unclear. The CDR3 has 12 amino acids. Per the germline V gene, CDR1 is SGHRS and CDR2 is YFSETQ. Trimming left V 4 bases short and J 1 base short, with 5 bases between. The CDR3 sequence is CASSQIQETQYF. DNA of the CDR3: TGCGCCAGCAGCCAAATCCAAGAGACCCAGTACTTC.

The V call is TRBV19, the J call TRBJ2-7; possibly TRBD1 for D (6 bases). The CDR3 runs 15 residues. The V end lost 4 bases, the J end lost 3 bases, and 16 bases lay between the germline ends. CDR1 LNHDA and CDR2 SQIVND come from the germline V gene (reference sequence). The chain's CDR3 is CASSTAWGPVYEQYF. The CDR3 DNA is TGTGCCAGTAGTACCGCATGGGGGCCGGTCTACGAGCAGTACTTC.

The chain employs TRBV11-2 and TRBJ1-3, with no clear D. Trimming pared 2 bases from V and 1 base from J, leaving 9 bases between. CDR1 and CDR2 from the germline V gene are SGHAT and FQNNGV. The CDR3 is 15 amino acids. CDR3 nucleotide sequence: TGTGCCAGCAGCTTACTAATCGGGTCTGGAAACACCATATATTTT. This encodes CASSLLIGSGNTIYF.

The rearrangement links TRBV7-2 to TRBJ2-4; D remains unclear. Germline V gene data show CDR1 as SGHTA and CDR2 as FQGNSA. The germline V and J ends were trimmed by 3 bases and 5 bases, with 8 bases remaining between them. This CDR3 has 13 residues. This CDR3 is CASSFAGENIQYF. In DNA form, the CDR3 reads TGTGCCAGCAGCTTTGCAGGCGAAAACATTCAGTACTTC.

The chain recombines TRBV11-2 with TRBJ2-1; TRBD2 agrees at 7 bases. The CDR3 covers 16 residues. Germline assignment: CDR1 SGHAT and CDR2 FQNNGV. V shed 1 base and J 8 bases; nucleotides not matched to a gene: 11. CDR3 in DNA: TGTGCCAGCAGCTTAGGCTTGGGACTATCTTTGGATGAGCAGTTCTTC. This codes for CASSLGLGLSLDEQFF.

The V call is TRBV4-1, the J call TRBJ2-7; 12 nucleotides align to TRBD2. V lost 2 bases and J lost 3; bases outside the gene matches: 5. Germline CDR1 reads MGHRA; CDR2 reads YSYEKL. This CDR3 comprises 16 residues. The CDR3 reads CASSQPSGGAIYEQYF. In DNA, the CDR3 is TGCGCCAGCAGCCAACCTAGCGGGGGGGCCATCTACGAGCAGTACTTC.

The DNA for the CDR3 is TGTGCCAGCAGCTTAGGGGTCTGGAGGGAGTACTTC. Its translation is CASSLGVWREYF. The chain joins TRBV11-2 to TRBJ2-7, with a possible D match to TRBD2 (6 bases). In germline, CDR1 is SGHAT, CDR2 FQNNGV. With 1 base removed from V and 11 bases from J, the gap between germline ends came to 12 bases. The CDR3 is made up of 12 amino acids.

The chain has TRBV6-6 and TRBJ2-7; D is unclear. CDR1 is MNHNY, CDR2 SVGAGI, per germline (reference sequence). The CDR3 spans 13 residues. Trimming took 10 bases from V and 3 from J, leaving 16 bases between them. CDR3 in DNA: TGTGCCACCGTCGGAGTGCAGAACTACGAGCAGTACTTC. Residues: CATVGVQNYEQYF.

In nucleotides, the CDR3 is TGCGCCAGCAGCCAAACAGGGGGCAAGGACATTCAGTACTTC. Its protein is CASSQTGGKDIQYF. The chain uses TRBV4-1 and TRBJ2-4; 9 bases line up with TRBD1. Germline values: CDR1 MGHRA, CDR2 YSYEKL. The trim removed 2 bases at V and 8 bases at J, leaving 4 bases unmatched. The CDR3 spans 14 residues.

The V and J genes are TRBV19 and TRBJ2-3, with D hard to call. Deletions cut 6 bases from V and 0 bases from J, with 7 bases between. This CDR3 comprises 13 residues. Germline V gives CDR1 LNHDA, CDR2 SQIVND (reference sequence). The CDR3 region has the DNA TGTGCCAGTAGCAGGCCTAGCACAGATACGCAGTATTTT. Its translation: CASSRPSTDTQYF.

This chain links TRBV28 with TRBJ2-3; maybe TRBD2 (7 bases). From germline, CDR1 is MDHEN and CDR2 SYDVKM. V dropped 5 bases and J dropped 2 bases, with 14 bases sitting between them. The CDR3 runs to 15 residues. CDR3 DNA: TGTGCCAGCAGTCCCGCGGGGGCCCACACAGATACGCAGTATTTT. It specifies CASSPAGAHTDTQYF.

For the CDR3, the DNA is TGTGCCAGCAGCCCCGGGACTAGCTACGAGCAGTACTTC. Amino acids: CASSPGTSYEQYF. The chain joins TRBV11-2 to TRBJ2-7; 8 bases align to TRBD2. CDR3 size: 13 residues. V dropped 5 bases and J dropped 3; count of bases not matched to a gene: 3. CDR1 and CDR2 (germline): SGHAT, FQNNGV. Drawing the rest from reference TRBV11-2 and TRBJ2-7, the complete variable domain is EAGVAQSPRYKIIEKRQSVAFWCNPISGHATLYWYQQILGQGPKLLIQFQNNGVVDDSQLPKDRFSAERLKGVDSTLKIQPAKLEDSAVYLCASSPGTSYEQYFGPGTRLTVT.